The TCR beta chain under discussion was sequenced for a study of control samples from healthy donors and cancer patients (dated by TCRdb to about 2020). Libraries were prepared through the immunoSEQ multiplex PCR assay. The immuneACCESS repertoire file appears here via TCRdb, limited to in-frame rearrangements. These files lack a portion of the clones; in checked studies, under half of the deficit traces to unresolved V genes, and the cause of the others is not known. Within this sample are tens of thousands of clones, with 90% to 95% of them counted one time only. The ten largest make up about a sixth of the sample. A word on this clone: Its antigen has not been determined. Base qualities were left out, and no much larger clone turns up one base away.

At the junction V is shortened by 5 bases and J by 5 bases, with 18 bases in between. For CDR1 and CDR2, the germline V gene lists MDHEN and SYDVKM. The CDR3 spans 15 residues, from the cysteine through the phenylalanine. Only the CDR3 DNA stays, 45 bases, in frame from base 1. The receptor's source is a man aged 25 to 40 in good health. Here the chain combines TRBV28 and TRBJ2-5, with the D gene call left open. Sequenced material: blood. Read as DNA, the sequence is TGTGCCAGCAGTCCACCCCGGCTGCTTATGGAGACCCAGTACTTC. It encodes CASSPPRLLMETQYF.